The 5 T cell receptor beta chains below all came from one sample that was sequenced in a study of blood T cell repertoires in COVID-19. Libraries were prepared by immunoSEQ multiplex PCR; TCRdb keeps only in-frame clonotypes and omits some of them. The repertoire includes some 210,000 clones, approximately 85% of them detected once, and approximately 5% sits in the top ten. Sequenced input: peripheral blood. The receptors shown here come from a woman in her seventies with active or convalescent COVID-19.

Here the CDR3 DNA reads TGTGCCAGCAGCCAGACTAGCGGGAGCACAGATACGCAGTATTTT. The encoded protein is CASSQTSGSTDTQYF. The V gene is TRBV2, the J gene TRBJ2-3; the match to TRBD2 covers 10 bases. There are 15 residues in the CDR3. CDR1 is SNHLY, CDR2 FYNNEI, per germline. Trimming at V came to 6 bases and at J to 0 bases, leaving 3 bases not matched to a gene. Combining the CDR3 with reference TRBV2 and TRBJ2-3 gives the whole variable domain EPEVTQTPSHQVTQMGQEVILRCVPISNHLYFYWYRQILGQKVEFLVSFYNNEISEKSEIFDDQFSVERPDGSNFTLKIRSTKLEDSAMYFCASSQTSGSTDTQYFGPGTRLTVL.

CDR3: CASSARRTSGSLDQFF. For the CDR3, the DNA is TGTGCCAGCAGCGCTAGGAGGACTAGCGGGAGCTTGGACCAGTTCTTC. The genes are TRBV5-6 and TRBJ2-1; 13 nucleotides align to TRBD2. The CDR3 has 16 residues. V was clipped by 4 bases and J by 13 bases; unmatched bases: 14. The germline gives CDR1 SGHDT, CDR2 YYEEEE.

The rearrangement uses TRBV6-2 or TRBV6-3 and TRBJ1-5, with unresolved D. Per germline, CDR1 MNHEY and CDR2 SVGEGT. This CDR3 comprises 12 residues. Trimming removed 4 bases at V and 4 bases at J, with 5 bases between. As DNA, the CDR3 is TGTGCCAGCAGTTTGAGGAATCAGCCCCAGCATTTT. Its translation is CASSLRNQPQHF.

The J gene is TRBJ1-1, the V gene TRBV30; D unresolved. Trimming left V 1 base short and J 3 bases short, with 18 bases between. Germline CDR1 reads GTSNPN; CDR2 reads SVGIG (reference sequence). The CDR3 sequence is 16 residues long. CDR3 DNA: TGTGCCTGGAGTGCGGGCCCGGGAATACGGGACACTGAAGCTTTCTTT. Translation gives CAWSAGPGIRDTEAFF.

J is TRBJ1-6 and V is TRBV2, with 9 nucleotides matching TRBD1. Germline assignment: CDR1 SNHLY and CDR2 FYNNEI. This CDR3 has 16 amino acids. The ends lost 6 bases at V and 9 bases at J; junction bases unmatched: 12. CDR3 protein: CASSRDRAGGSSPLHF. CDR3 coding DNA: TGTGCCAGCAGCCGGGACAGGGCTGGGGGTTCTTCACCCCTCCACTTT.